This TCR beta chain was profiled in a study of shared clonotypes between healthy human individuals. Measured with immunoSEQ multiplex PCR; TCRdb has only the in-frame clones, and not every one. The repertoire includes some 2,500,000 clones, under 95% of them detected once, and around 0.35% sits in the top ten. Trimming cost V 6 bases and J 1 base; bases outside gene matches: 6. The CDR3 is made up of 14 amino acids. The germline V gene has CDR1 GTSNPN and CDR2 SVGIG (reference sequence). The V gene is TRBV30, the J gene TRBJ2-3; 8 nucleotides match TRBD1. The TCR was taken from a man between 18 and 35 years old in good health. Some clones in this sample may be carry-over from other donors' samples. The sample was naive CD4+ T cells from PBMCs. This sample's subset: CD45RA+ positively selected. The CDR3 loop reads CACAGGSGTDTQYF. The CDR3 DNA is TGTGCCTGTGCAGGGGGCTCTGGCACAGATACGCAGTATTTT.